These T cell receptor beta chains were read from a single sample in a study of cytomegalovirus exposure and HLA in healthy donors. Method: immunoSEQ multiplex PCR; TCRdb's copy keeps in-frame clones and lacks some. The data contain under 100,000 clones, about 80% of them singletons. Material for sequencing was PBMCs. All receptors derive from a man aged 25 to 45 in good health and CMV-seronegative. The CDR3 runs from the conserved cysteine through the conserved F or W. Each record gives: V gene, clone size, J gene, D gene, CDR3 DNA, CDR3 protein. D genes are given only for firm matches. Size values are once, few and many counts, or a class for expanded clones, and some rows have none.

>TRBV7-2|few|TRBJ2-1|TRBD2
TGTGCCAGCAGGCCAAGCGGGGGGAATGAGCAGTTCTTC
CASRPSGGNEQFF
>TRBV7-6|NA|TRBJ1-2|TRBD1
TGTGCCAGCAGCTTAAAAGGGACAGGGGGCTATGGCTACACCTTC
CASSLKGTGGYGYTF
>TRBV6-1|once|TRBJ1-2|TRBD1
TGTGCCAGCAGTGTGACAGGGGGTAGCTATGGCTACACCTTC
CASSVTGGSYGYTF
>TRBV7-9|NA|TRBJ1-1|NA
TGTGCCAGCAGCCACACTAGGGGGAGGGACGGGACTTTCTTT
CASSHTRGRDGTFF
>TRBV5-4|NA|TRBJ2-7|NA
TGTGCCAGCAGAGCGAACCAGGGGCCCTACGAGCAGTACTTC
CASRANQGPYEQYF
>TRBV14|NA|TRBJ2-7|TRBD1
TGTGCCAGCAAGAGGACAGGGGGCCAAGAGCAGTACTTC
CASKRTGGQEQYF
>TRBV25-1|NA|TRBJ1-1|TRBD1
TGTGCCACCTGGGACAGAATGAACACTGAAGCTTTCTTT
CATWDRMNTEAFF
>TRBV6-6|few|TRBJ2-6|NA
TGTGCCAGCAGTTGGACCGACAGCTCTGGGGCCAACGTCCTGACTTTC
CASSWTDSSGANVLTF
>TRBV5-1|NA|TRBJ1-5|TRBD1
TGCGCCAGCAGCTGGGGGACAGGGGACGGCAATCAGCCCCAGCATTTT
CASSWGTGDGNQPQHF
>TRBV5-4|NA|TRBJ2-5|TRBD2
TGTGCCACTAAGGAGGCGGGAGTCTTCCAAGAGACCCAGTACTTC
CATKEAGVFQETQYF
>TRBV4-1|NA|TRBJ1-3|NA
TGCGCCAGCAGCCCACTACCACTAGACACCATATATTTT
CASSPLPLDTIYF
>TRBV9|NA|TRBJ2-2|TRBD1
TGTGCCAGCAGCGGCTCCGGGACAGTGAACACCGGGGAGCTGTTTTTT
CASSGSGTVNTGELFF
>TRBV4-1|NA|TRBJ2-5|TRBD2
TGCGCCAGCAGCCAAGGTGGTGGGAGCGGGAGGGAAGGGGAGACCCAGTACTTC
CASSQGGGSGREGETQYF
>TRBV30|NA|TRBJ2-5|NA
TGTGCCTGGAGCTGGGGCTGGGAGACCCAGTACTTC
CAWSWGWETQYF
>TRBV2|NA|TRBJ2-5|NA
TGTGCCAGCAGTGCAGGGGTGGGAGAGACCCAGTACTTC
CASSAGVGETQYF
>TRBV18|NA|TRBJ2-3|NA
TGTGCCAGCTCCCCCCGACAGCCGCCTAGCACAGATACGCAGTATTTT
CASSPRQPPSTDTQYF
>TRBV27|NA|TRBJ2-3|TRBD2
TGTGCCACCTCCAGCGGGCGGGAGGGTCCCACAGATACGCAGTATTTT
CATSSGREGPTDTQYF
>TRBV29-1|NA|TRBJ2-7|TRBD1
TGCAGCGTAAGGGACAGGGAAGGGTCCGAGCAGTACTTC
CSVRDREGSEQYF
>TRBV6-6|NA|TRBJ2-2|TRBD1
TGTGCCACAAACCGGGACAGGGGATTCCGCACCGGGGAGCTGTTTTTT
CATNRDRGFRTGELFF
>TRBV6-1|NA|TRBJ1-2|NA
TGTGCCAGCAGTGGTCGGGGGACGGGAAACTATGGCTACACCTTC
CASSGRGTGNYGYTF
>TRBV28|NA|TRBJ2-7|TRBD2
TGTGCCAGCAGTCGAGCGGGAGGAACCTCCTACGAGCAGTACTTC
CASSRAGGTSYEQYF
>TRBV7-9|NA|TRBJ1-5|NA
TGTGCCAGCAGCACATCGGGGGGTCATCAGCCCCAGCATTTT
CASSTSGGHQPQHF
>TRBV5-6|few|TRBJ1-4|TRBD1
TGTGCCAGCCGCCTCCTCCCCGGACAGGGAGGTAATGAAAAACTGTTTTTT
CASRLLPGQGGNEKLFF
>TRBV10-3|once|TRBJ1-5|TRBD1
TGTGCCATCAGTGAGTCTTGGGGTGCTCGTCAGGGGGCGGTCAATCAGCCCCAGCATTTT
CAISESWGARQGAVNQPQHF
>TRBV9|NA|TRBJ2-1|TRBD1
TGTGCCGATCTCCCGGGACAGGGCAACAATGAGCAGTTCTTC
CADLPGQGNNEQFF
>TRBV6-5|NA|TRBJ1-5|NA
TGTGCCAGCAGTTACTCGAGTTCTAGCAATCAGCCCCAGCATTTT
CASSYSSSSNQPQHF
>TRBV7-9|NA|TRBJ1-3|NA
TGTGCCAGCAGCTTAGCGGGGGGACCCATATATTTT
CASSLAGGPIYF